The rows below give T cell receptor beta chains drawn from one sample of a study of early T cells in non-severe SARS-CoV-2 infection. TCRdb redid the calling of the 5' RACE reads with MiXCR, one entry per CDR3 protein. The sample yields about 67,000 distinct CDR3 sequences, approximately 9.1% seen once. The sequencing used whole blood, collected at baseline. The receptors here all came from an adult who was a healthcare worker with PCR-confirmed SARS-CoV-2 infection or an uninfected control (not recorded which). Each CDR3 is given with its conserved first and last residue. A D gene is named only where the DNA matches it firmly. Clone size is given for some rows only: seen once, a few or many times, or a class if the clone is expanded.

.,many,TRBJ2-1,TRBV7-6,CASSFSGAFNEQFF
TRBD2,few,TRBJ2-7,TRBV7-2,CASSLRTSGMGAYEQYF
.,many,TRBJ2-1,TRBV19,CASSIWGLNEQFF
TRBD2,.,TRBJ2-2,TRBV18,CASSPLGISRTSGRAVATGELFF
TRBD1,many,TRBJ1-1,TRBV6-2/TRBV6-3,CASSADRGNTEAFF
TRBD2,.,TRBJ2-7,TRBV5-1,CASSLGALAGNYEQYF
.,few,TRBJ1-1,TRBV4-1,CASSLVEPGTEAFF
TRBD2,few,TRBJ2-1,TRBV7-2,CASSLNGGSSYNEQFF
.,many,TRBJ2-2,TRBV12-3/TRBV12-4,CASTLGREGTGELFF
.,many,TRBJ1-1,TRBV6-5,CASKQDTEAFF
.,many,TRBJ1-5,TRBV19,CASSISGNQPQHF
TRBD2,.,TRBJ2-5,TRBV28,CASSPGTSRQETQYF
TRBD2,few,TRBJ2-1,TRBV9,CASSGGLAGGQNEQFF
.,many,TRBJ1-2,TRBV2,CASSERRRRTDNHGYTF
TRBD2,many,TRBJ2-1,TRBV11-1,CASSPRGGGSPGEQFF
.,.,TRBJ1-5,TRBV23-1,CASSQSWGNQSQHF
.,many,TRBJ1-5,TRBV6-1,CASSESGQPQHF
.,.,TRBJ2-7,TRBV12-3/TRBV12-4,CASSPVGRPTYEQYF
.,.,TRBJ2-1,TRBV7-9,CASSLVPKWAGITNEQFF
.,many,TRBJ2-7,TRBV7-8,CASSLSGQGGEQYF
TRBD2,many,TRBJ2-3,TRBV7-8,CASSLALGGGDTQYF
TRBD2,many,TRBJ2-3,TRBV5-1,CASSLSSGSTDTQYF
.,few,TRBJ2-3,TRBV18,CASSLYLAGTTDTQYF
.,few,TRBJ2-7,TRBV14,CASSQEAKSSEQYF
.,few,TRBJ1-1,TRBV9,CASSVGGVGTEAFF
.,many,TRBJ2-1,TRBV29-1,CSVRTRARRHEQFF
.,few,TRBJ1-4,TRBV4-3,CASSLDATNEKLFF
.,many,TRBJ1-1,TRBV29-1,CSVEVGNQAAFF
.,many,TRBJ2-6,TRBV15,CATSRSPAVSGANVLTF
TRBD2,.,TRBJ2-2,TRBV19,CASSTGHTAGGPNTGELFF
.,few,TRBJ1-4,TRBV4-1,CASWGGALSDEKLFF
.,many,TRBJ2-2,TRBV20-1,CSAPTGTTTGELFF
.,.,TRBJ1-5,TRBV13,CASSSRTFGNQPQHF
TRBD2,many,TRBJ2-3,TRBV6-6,CASSYNPGGRTDTQYF
.,.,TRBJ2-4,TRBV12-3/TRBV12-4,CASSPPPGRNIQYF
TRBD1,.,TRBJ2-3,TRBV27,CASSTKTGPDTQYF
TRBD2,many,TRBJ2-5,TRBV4-2,CASSRGTSGLQETQYF
.,many,TRBJ2-2,TRBV6-2/TRBV6-3,CASSYSNLNTGELFF
.,.,TRBJ2-1,TRBV7-7,CASSVYGGEDSYNEQFF
TRBD2,.,TRBJ2-1,TRBV3-1,CASKSGLAGYNEQFF
.,many,TRBJ2-1,TRBV24-1,CATSDLPRTGVRQFF